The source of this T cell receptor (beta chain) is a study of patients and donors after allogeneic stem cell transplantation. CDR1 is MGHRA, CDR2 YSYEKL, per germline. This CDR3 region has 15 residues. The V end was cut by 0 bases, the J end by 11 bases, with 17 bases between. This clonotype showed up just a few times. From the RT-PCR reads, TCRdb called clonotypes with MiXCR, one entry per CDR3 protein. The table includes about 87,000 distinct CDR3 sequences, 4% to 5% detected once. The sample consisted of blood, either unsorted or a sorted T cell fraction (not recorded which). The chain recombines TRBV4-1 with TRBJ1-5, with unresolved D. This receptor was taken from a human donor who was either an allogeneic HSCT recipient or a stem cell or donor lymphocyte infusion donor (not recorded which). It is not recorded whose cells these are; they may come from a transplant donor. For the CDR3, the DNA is TGCGCCAGCAGCCAAGATTACCCTGGGGATTGGGCCCAGCATTTT. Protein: CASSQDYPGDWAQHF.